One sample yielded the 24 T cell receptor beta chains listed below, sequenced in a study of cytomegalovirus exposure and HLA in healthy donors. This PCR relied on a set of 60 Vbeta primers and 13 Jbeta primers. Only in-frame clones appear in the TCRdb table, and some are missing; sequencing was by immunoSEQ multiplex PCR. The data show 110,000 to 150,000 clones, with around three quarters seen just once and over 2% held by the top ten. Sequencing was done on a sample of PBMCs. These receptors originate from a man aged 35 to 55 in good health and CMV-seronegative.

Here the CDR3 DNA reads TGTGCCAGCAGACAATACAGGGGTGATACGCAGTATTTT. Translating gives CASRQYRGDTQYF. The chain recombines TRBV27 with TRBJ2-3, with TRBD1 matching over 7 bases. This CDR3 comprises 13 residues. Per the germline V gene, CDR1 is MNHEY and CDR2 is SMNVEV (reference sequence). The V gene end was trimmed by 6 bases and the J gene end by 6 bases; junction bases not matched to a gene: 6.

The sample holds a few counts of this clone. This rearrangement joins TRBV9 to TRBJ1-1; no clear D. CDR1 is SGDLS and CDR2 is YYNGEE in the germline V gene. The CDR3 runs 15 residues. V lost 0 bases to trimming and J lost 1 base, with 10 bases between them. CDR3 DNA sequence: TGTGCCAGCAGCGTAGAGGAGGAGGCGAACACTGAAGCTTTCTTT. As protein: CASSVEEEANTEAFF.

This chain uses TRBV7-9 with TRBJ2-6, with D tentatively TRBD2 (6 bases). The CDR3 spans 16 residues. The V end lost 4 bases, the J end lost 4 bases, and 14 bases lay between the germline ends. CDR1 and CDR2 from the germline V gene are SEHNR and FQNEAQ (reference sequence). CDR3: CASSWGPGGGANVLTF. CDR3 sequence (DNA): TGTGCCAGCAGCTGGGGACCCGGGGGAGGGGCCAACGTCCTGACTTTC.

V gene TRBV7-8 combines with J gene TRBJ2-3; D remains ambiguous. The CDR3 sequence is 16 residues long. Germline CDR1 SGHVS, CDR2 FQNEAQ. The germline V and J ends were trimmed by 1 base and 7 bases, with 18 bases remaining between them. Written as DNA, the CDR3 is TGTGCCAGCAGCTTAGGTTACTTACCCCCCCTCAATACGCAGTATTTT. This sequence encodes CASSLGYLPPLNTQYF.

This chain connects TRBV2 to TRBJ1-5, with D possibly being TRBD1 (6 bases). The V end was cut by 7 bases, the J end by 6 bases, with 13 bases between. This CDR3 has 13 amino acids. The germline V gene encodes CDR1 SNHLY and CDR2 FYNNEI. CDR3 DNA: TGTGCCAGCATCCGGGACATGGGTCAGCCCCAGCATTTT. It codes for CASIRDMGQPQHF.

The V and J genes are TRBV20-1 and TRBJ1-1; D not resolved. The V end was cut by 1 base, the J end by 7 bases, with 7 bases between. CDR1 and CDR2 (germline): DFQATT, SNEGSKA (reference sequence). The CDR3 loop spans 11 amino acids. The CDR3 sequence is CSARGSGEAFF. The CDR3 DNA reads as TGCAGTGCTAGAGGGTCGGGTGAAGCTTTCTTT.

The V gene is TRBV15, the J gene TRBJ2-5; D might be TRBD1 (5 bases). The CDR3 runs to 17 residues. V shed 1 base and J shed 0 bases, with 15 bases lying between them. Looked up from germline, CDR1 is LNHNV and CDR2 is YYDKDF (reference sequence). The CDR3 sequence is CATSRVRQTLYQETQYF. CDR3 sequence (DNA): TGTGCCACCAGCAGAGTTAGACAGACATTGTACCAAGAGACCCAGTACTTC. Complete variable domain (other parts from reference TRBV15 and TRBJ2-5): DAMVIQNPRYQVTQFGKPVTLSCSQTLNHNVMYWYQQKSSQAPKLLFHYYDKDFNNEADTPDNFQSRRPNTSFCFLDIRSPGLGDTAMYLCATSRVRQTLYQETQYFGPGTRLLVL.

The rearrangement links TRBV25-1 to TRBJ2-7, with D perhaps TRBD2 (6 bases). V gave up 2 bases and J gave up 0 bases, with 11 bases separating them. Germline CDR1 and CDR2: MGHDK and SYGVNS. The CDR3 is 15 amino acids. The CDR3 spells CASSEGLAASYEQYF. The CDR3 DNA reads as TGTGCCAGCAGTGAAGGGTTAGCGGCCTCCTACGAGCAGTACTTC.

The chain joins TRBV20-1 to TRBJ1-5; D is undetermined. Per germline, CDR1 DFQATT and CDR2 SNEGSKA (reference sequence). V shed 5 bases and J shed 5 bases, with 7 bases lying between them. The CDR3 runs 11 residues. CDR3: CSAENDQPQHF. The CDR3 bases are TGCAGTGCTGAGAATGATCAGCCCCAGCATTTT.

V gene TRBV13 combines with J gene TRBJ2-3, with 11 positions matching TRBD2. The CDR3 spans 19 residues. Germline V gives CDR1 PRHDT, CDR2 FYEKMQ (reference sequence). The ends lost 4 bases at V and 0 bases at J; junction bases unmatched: 12. The CDR3 region has the DNA TGTGCCAGCAGCTCCAGTATAGCGGGGGGGAAGACTAGCACAGATACGCAGTATTTT. Protein sequence: CASSSSIAGGKTSTDTQYF.

This rearrangement joins TRBV20-1 to TRBJ1-4; D not resolved. Looked up from germline, CDR1 is DFQATT and CDR2 is SNEGSKA (reference sequence). The CDR3 is 11 residues long. The V and J ends lost 3 bases and 6 bases respectively, with 5 bases between them. The CDR3: CSASNDEKLFF. CDR3 nucleotide sequence: TGCAGTGCTAGTAATGATGAAAAACTGTTTTTT.

The chain carries TRBV9 and TRBJ1-1, with D perhaps TRBD1 (6 bases). Germline V lookup: CDR1 SGDLS, CDR2 YYNGEE. Trimming pared 4 bases from V and 1 base from J, leaving 11 bases between. The CDR3 consists of 14 residues. In nucleotides, the CDR3 is TGTGCCAGCAGCCCGGACAGATCGAACACTGAAGCTTTCTTT. Amino acids: CASSPDRSNTEAFF. Full variable domain (remainder filled in from reference TRBV9 and TRBJ1-1): DSGVTQTPKHLITATGQRVTLRCSPRSGDLSVYWYQQSLDQGLQFLIQYYNGEERAKGNILERFSAQQFPDLHSELNLSSLELGDSALYFCASSPDRSNTEAFFGQGTRLTVV.

This chain links TRBV4-2 with TRBJ2-7; a possible D gene is TRBD2 (6 bases). Germline V CDR1 and CDR2: LGHNA, YNFKEQ. With 0 bases removed from V and 1 base from J, the gap between germline ends came to 13 bases. The CDR3 covers 16 residues. The CDR3 here is CASSQDPSEISYEQYF. The DNA for the CDR3 is TGTGCCAGCAGCCAAGATCCTAGCGAGATTTCCTACGAGCAGTACTTC.

The sample holds a few counts of this clone. The chain joins TRBV13 to TRBJ1-1, with TRBD1 matching over 10 bases. This CDR3 region has 17 residues. V gave up 5 bases and J gave up 0 bases; unmatched junction bases: 9. Germline V lookup: CDR1 PRHDT, CDR2 FYEKMQ (reference sequence). This chain's CDR3 is CASSPQGQGGMNTEAFF. CDR3 bases: TGTGCCAGCAGCCCTCAAGGACAGGGGGGCATGAACACTGAAGCTTTCTTT. Complete variable domain (other parts from reference TRBV13 and TRBJ1-1): AAGVIQSPRHLIKEKRETATLKCYPIPRHDTVYWYQQGPGQDPQFLISFYEKMQSDKGSIPDRFSAQQFSDYHSELNMSSLELGDSALYFCASSPQGQGGMNTEAFFGQGTRLTVV.

CDR3 coding DNA: TGTGCCAGCAGCTTGGGACAGAACGACGGCTACACCTTC. Translated: CASSLGQNDGYTF. V and J are TRBV5-6 and TRBJ1-2; weak D call: TRBD1 (5 bases). The CDR3 spans 13 residues. Trimming removed 0 bases from V and 8 bases from J, with 11 bases in between. Germline V gene sequence: CDR1 SGHDT, CDR2 YYEEEE.

The genes are TRBV5-4 and TRBJ2-3, with D possibly matching TRBD2 (5 bases). V lost 0 bases to trimming and J lost 2 bases, with 13 bases between them. The germline CDR1 and CDR2 sequences are SGHNT and YYREEE (reference sequence). This CDR3 is 16 amino acids long. The CDR3 DNA follows: TGTGCCAGCAGCTTGGATGGGAGACCTAACACAGATACGCAGTATTTT. This gives the protein CASSLDGRPNTDTQYF.

The chain employs TRBV6-5 and TRBJ1-1; possible D gene TRBD1, 5 bases. The CDR3 is made up of 13 amino acids. Germline V gives CDR1 MNHEY, CDR2 SVGAGI. V was cut by 4 bases and J by 4 bases, with 10 bases left in between. In nucleotides, the CDR3 is TGTGCCAGCAGTTCCCCGGGGGGCACTGAAGCTTTCTTT. Protein product: CASSSPGGTEAFF.

This clone was observed a single time. The chain links TRBV27 to TRBJ1-2; TRBD1 matches 7 bases. The V and J ends lost 4 bases and 12 bases, in that order; junction bases with no gene match: 14. Germline CDR1 is MNHEY and CDR2 is SMNVEV (reference sequence). This CDR3 contains 14 residues. CDR3 sequence reads: CASSSLTRQGGHTF. The CDR3 DNA sequence: TGTGCCAGCAGTTCACTTACCAGACAGGGAGGACACACCTTC.

The J gene is TRBJ1-5, the V gene TRBV10-3; 12 nucleotides match TRBD1. After removal of 8 bases from V and 0 bases from J, the junction contained 5 bases not matched to a gene. Germline-derived CDR1 and CDR2 are ENHRY and SYGVKD. This CDR3 comprises 16 residues. CDR3 coding DNA: TGTGCCATCGGGACAGGGGGCCCCTATAGCAATCAGCCCCAGCATTTT. Translating it yields CAIGTGGPYSNQPQHF.

The chain uses TRBV7-7 and TRBJ2-5; 13 bases match TRBD2. Germline V gene sequence: CDR1 SSHAT, CDR2 FNYEAQ (reference sequence). The CDR3 is made up of 15 amino acids. V shed 5 bases, J shed 3 bases, and the junction held 3 bases outside the gene matches. CDR3: CASSGGLAGEETQYF. The CDR3 DNA follows: TGTGCCAGCAGCGGAGGACTAGCGGGGGAAGAGACCCAGTACTTC.

The chain links TRBV7-5 to TRBJ1-5. TRBV7-5 represents a pseudogene. The CDR3 runs 21 residues. For the CDR3, the DNA is TGTGTCAGAAGCTTAGAGTTAGGTGTTGGGTTAGTGGAGGAGAGCAATCAGCCCCAGCATTTT. Translating gives CVRSLELGVGLVEESNQPQHF.

This clone has just a few counts. This chain uses TRBV2 with TRBJ2-7, with D maybe TRBD2 (5 bases). Deletions cut 6 bases from V and 3 bases from J, with 9 bases between. Germline assignment: CDR1 SNHLY and CDR2 FYNNEI. CDR3 length equals 12 residues. Here the CDR3 DNA reads TGTGCCAGCAGAGCGGATTACTACGAGCAGTACTTC. It is translated as CASRADYYEQYF. The complete variable domain, with remaining parts taken from reference TRBV2 and TRBJ2-7, reads EPEVTQTPSHQVTQMGQEVILRCVPISNHLYFYWYRQILGQKVEFLVSFYNNEISEKSEIFDDQFSVERPDGSNFTLKIRSTKLEDSAMYFCASRADYYEQYFGPGTRLTVT.

The rearrangement uses TRBV28 and TRBJ1-1; D gene uncertain. The CDR3 covers 14 residues. Germline assignment: CDR1 MDHEN and CDR2 SYDVKM. V dropped 8 bases and J dropped 4 bases, with 17 bases sitting between them. The chain's CDR3 is CASLPARAGTEAFF. CDR3 DNA sequence: TGTGCCAGCCTACCCGCGAGGGCAGGCACTGAAGCTTTCTTT.

The sample holds a few counts of this clone. This sequence joins TRBV5-4 and TRBJ2-1; TRBD2 agrees at 10 bases. The V and J ends lost 4 bases and 7 bases, in that order; junction bases with no gene match: 2. The CDR3 contains 13 residues. Germline V gives CDR1 SGHNT, CDR2 YYREEE (reference sequence). CDR3 DNA sequence: TGTGCCAGCAGCGGGGGACTAGCGAATGAGCAGTTCTTC. Translation: CASSGGLANEQFF.